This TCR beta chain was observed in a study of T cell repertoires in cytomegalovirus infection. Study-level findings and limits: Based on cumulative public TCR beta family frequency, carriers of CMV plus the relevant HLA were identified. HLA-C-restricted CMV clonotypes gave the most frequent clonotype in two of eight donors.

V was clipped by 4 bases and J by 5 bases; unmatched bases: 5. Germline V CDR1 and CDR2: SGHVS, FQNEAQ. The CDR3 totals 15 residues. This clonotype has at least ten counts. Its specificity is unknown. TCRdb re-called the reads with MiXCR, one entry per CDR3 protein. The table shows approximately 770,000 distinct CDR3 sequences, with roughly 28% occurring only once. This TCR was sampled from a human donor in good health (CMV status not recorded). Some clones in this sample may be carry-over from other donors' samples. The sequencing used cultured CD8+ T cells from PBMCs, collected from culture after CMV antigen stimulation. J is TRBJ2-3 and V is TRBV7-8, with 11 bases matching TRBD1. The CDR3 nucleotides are TGTGCCAGCAGCTCGGGACAGGGGGGGGTAGATACGCAGTATTTT. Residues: CASSSGQGGVDTQYF.